These 32 T cell receptor beta chains were sequenced from one sample in a study of early T cells in non-severe SARS-CoV-2 infection. Via MiXCR, TCRdb re-called the 5' RACE reads, giving one row per CDR3 protein. Altogether about 32,000 distinct CDR3 sequences are present, about 5% being singletons, with the ten largest covering about 4%. Material: whole blood. Receptor source: an adult who was a healthcare worker with PCR-confirmed SARS-CoV-2 infection or an uninfected control (not recorded which).

This clonotype was recorded a few times. In DNA form, the CDR3 reads TGTGCCAGCAAGCTAGCGGGAGATACGCAGTATTTT. Its translation is CASKLAGDTQYF. The V gene is TRBV2, the J gene TRBJ2-3, with TRBD2 identical over 8 bases. This CDR3 has 12 residues. Germline CDR1 and CDR2: SNHLY and FYNNEI. J was trimmed by 5 bases and V by 7 bases; bases with no gene match: 2.

This clonotype was observed many times. The chain has TRBV28 and TRBJ2-7; D is tentatively TRBD1 or TRBD2 (5 bases each). Trimming left V 7 bases short and J 9 bases short, with 16 bases between. This CDR3 is built from 12 residues. CDR1 MDHEN and CDR2 SYDVKM come from the germline V gene. CDR3 bases: TGTGCCAGCAACTACGCCGAGGGGAGGCAGTACTTC. This codes for CASNYAEGRQYF.

This clonotype was detected many times. The chain links TRBV3-1 to TRBJ2-7; 11 bases match TRBD2. Germline-derived CDR1 and CDR2 are LGHDT and YNNKEL (reference sequence). This CDR3 is 16 amino acids long. J lost 4 bases, V lost 4 bases, and 9 bases had no gene match. CDR3 sequence (DNA): TGTGCCAGCAGCCCAGCAGGGACTAGCGGCCTTTACGAGCAGTACTTC. Protein product: CASSPAGTSGLYEQYF.

This clonotype was counted at least ten times. V is TRBV28 and J is TRBJ2-1; TRBD2 matches 10 bases. The J segment lost 4 bases and the V segment lost 7 bases, leaving 7 bases of the junction unmatched. The CDR3 covers 15 residues. Germline V lookup: CDR1 MDHEN, CDR2 SYDVKM. CDR3 residues: CASTPGLAIYNEQFF. CDR3 bases: TGTGCCAGCACCCCGGGACTAGCGATTTACAATGAGCAGTTCTTC. The full variable domain, in which reference TRBV28 and TRBJ2-1 provide the parts outside the CDR3, is DVKVTQSSRYLVKRTGEKVFLECVQDMDHENMFWYRQDPGLGLRLIYFSYDVKMKEKGDIPEGYSVSREKKERFSLILESASTNQTSMYLCASTPGLAIYNEQFFGPGTRLTVL.

This clonotype appeared many times. The chain is built from TRBV9 and TRBJ2-4; 10 positions match TRBD2. CDR1 and CDR2 from the germline V gene are SGDLS and YYNGEE. The trim removed 0 bases at V and 6 bases at J, leaving 0 bases unmatched. This CDR3 has 14 residues. The CDR3 nucleotides are TGTGCCAGCAGCGTAGGACTAGCGGGAAACATTCAGTACTTC. Encoded protein: CASSVGLAGNIQYF.

The genes are TRBV13 and TRBJ1-1; D is ambiguous. Germline CDR1 reads PRHDT; CDR2 reads FYEKMQ (reference sequence). The CDR3 spans 11 residues. V dropped 4 bases and J dropped 11 bases, with 11 bases sitting between them. This CDR3 is CASSSRSWAFF. The DNA for the CDR3 is TGTGCCAGCAGCTCCAGGTCTTGGGCTTTCTTT. The full variable domain, in which reference TRBV13 and TRBJ1-1 provide the parts outside the CDR3, is AAGVIQSPRHLIKEKRETATLKCYPIPRHDTVYWYQQGPGQDPQFLISFYEKMQSDKGSIPDRFSAQQFSDYHSELNMSSLELGDSALYFCASSSRSWAFFGQGTRLTVV.

This clonotype was seen a few times. CDR3 loop: CASSMQINQPQHF. In DNA form, the CDR3 reads TGTGCCAGTAGTATGCAGATCAATCAGCCCCAGCATTTT. The genes are TRBV19 and TRBJ1-5; D gene ambiguous. The V end lost 3 bases, the J end lost 3 bases, and 6 bases lay between the germline ends. The CDR3 has 13 residues. Germline V gene data show CDR1 as LNHDA and CDR2 as SQIVND (reference sequence).

V and J are TRBV10-3 and TRBJ2-5; the D is unclear. CDR3 length: 11 residues. The germline gives CDR1 ENHRY, CDR2 SYGVKD. V was trimmed by 6 bases and J by 2 bases, leaving 4 bases between them. The CDR3 sequence: CAIRSQETQYF. The CDR3 coding sequence is TGTGCCATCAGGAGTCAAGAGACCCAGTACTTC.

This clonotype came up many times. The rearrangement uses TRBV20-1 and TRBJ2-1; 10 positions agree with TRBD2. In germline, CDR1 is DFQATT, CDR2 SNEGSKA (reference sequence). CDR3 length: 14 amino acids. Trimming removed 6 bases from V and 3 bases from J; junction bases left unmatched: 5. The CDR3 DNA reads TGCAGTGCCGACGGACTAGCGGTCTACAATGAGCAGTTCTTC. This translates into CSADGLAVYNEQFF.

This clonotype was counted many times. The V gene is TRBV4-1, the J gene TRBJ2-5, with D possibly being TRBD1 (6 bases). V was pared by 5 bases and J by 3 bases, with 19 bases between. Germline lookup yields CDR1 MGHRA and CDR2 YSYEKL. This CDR3 comprises 16 residues. CDR3 in DNA: TGCGCCAGCAGCGAAGTACAGGGATTCGGAGAAGAGACCCAGTACTTC. Amino acid sequence: CASSEVQGFGEETQYF.

This clonotype has at least ten counts. V is TRBV28 and J is TRBJ1-2; D gene ambiguous. Trimming cost V 6 bases and J 4 bases, with 18 bases left between them. Germline CDR1 and CDR2: MDHEN and SYDVKM. This CDR3 comprises 15 residues. As DNA, the CDR3 is TGTGCCAGCAGCCCCGTCCGGCAGGACGGCTATGGCTACACCTTC. This sequence encodes CASSPVRQDGYGYTF.

This clonotype was counted only a few times. V gene TRBV28 combines with J gene TRBJ2-3; tentatively, D is TRBD2 (6 bases). Germline V lookup: CDR1 MDHEN, CDR2 SYDVKM. The germline V and J ends were trimmed by 5 bases and 5 bases, with 20 bases remaining between them. The CDR3 contains 16 residues. In DNA, the CDR3 is TGTGCCAGCAGTCTGCCCCAACTAGCTGCTAAAGATACGCAGTATTTT. Amino acids: CASSLPQLAAKDTQYF.

V is TRBV2 and J is TRBJ2-4; D not resolved. V lost 3 bases to trimming and J lost 0 bases, with 9 bases between them. This CDR3 is built from 15 residues. Germline CDR1 is SNHLY and CDR2 is FYNNEI. The CDR3 reads CASSDASLAKNIQYF. The CDR3 nucleotides read TGTGCCAGCAGTGATGCCAGCTTAGCCAAAAACATTCAGTACTTC.

The DNA of the CDR3 is TGCGCCAGCAGCCACAAGGACGGCTACGAGCAGTACTTC. This translates into CASSHKDGYEQYF. The gene calls are TRBV4-1 and TRBJ2-7; D gene unclear. CDR3 length: 13 residues. Trimming cost V 3 bases and J 3 bases, with 9 bases left between them. Germline assignment: CDR1 MGHRA and CDR2 YSYEKL.

The table lists this clonotype with many counts. The chain is built from TRBV11-2 and TRBJ1-1, with 8 positions matching TRBD1. Germline trimming cut 5 bases from V and 0 bases from J; bases unmatched to any gene: 5. Per germline, CDR1 SGHAT and CDR2 FQNNGV. The CDR3 runs to 15 residues. CDR3 nucleotide sequence: TGTGCCAGCAGCATGACAGGGGAAATGAACACTGAAGCTTTCTTT. Protein sequence: CASSMTGEMNTEAFF. Filled out from reference TRBV11-2 and TRBJ1-1, the complete variable domain reads EAGVAQSPRYKIIEKRQSVAFWCNPISGHATLYWYQQILGQGPKLLIQFQNNGVVDDSQLPKDRFSAERLKGVDSTLKIQPAKLEDSAVYLCASSMTGEMNTEAFFGQGTRLTVV.

In its sample, this clonotype was seen many times. The rearrangement uses TRBV29-1 and TRBJ2-7, with unresolved D. Germline loops: CDR1 SQVTM, CDR2 ANQGSEA. The V and J ends lost 8 bases and 2 bases respectively, with 1 base between them. The CDR3 loop spans 8 amino acids. CDR3 in DNA: TGCAGCACCTACGAGCAGTACTTC. It is translated as CSTYEQYF.

This clonotype has ten or more counts. This chain connects TRBV11-2 to TRBJ2-7; perhaps D is TRBD1 or TRBD2 (5 bases each). Per the germline V gene, CDR1 is SGHAT and CDR2 is FQNNGV. The CDR3 spans 15 residues. Trimming cost V 1 base and J 7 bases, with 17 bases left between them. The CDR3 DNA is TGTGCCAGCAGCTTAGGAGGGGCCCCCCTTACGGAGCAGTACTTC. It encodes CASSLGGAPLTEQYF. The variable domain in full, with the rest retrieved from reference TRBV11-2 and TRBJ2-7, is EAGVAQSPRYKIIEKRQSVAFWCNPISGHATLYWYQQILGQGPKLLIQFQNNGVVDDSQLPKDRFSAERLKGVDSTLKIQPAKLEDSAVYLCASSLGGAPLTEQYFGPGTRLTVT.

At least ten counts were recorded for this clonotype. The chain carries TRBV12-3 or TRBV12-4 and TRBJ2-3; D unresolved. Trimming removed 2 bases at V and 2 bases at J, with 11 bases between. CDR3 size: 15 residues. In nucleotides, the CDR3 is TGTGCCAGCAGTTTAAGGCCGGTCAACACAGATACGCAGTATTTT. This gives the protein CASSLRPVNTDTQYF.

J is TRBJ2-1 and V is TRBV7-9; D unclear. CDR3 length equals 15 residues. With 1 base removed from V and 5 bases from J, the gap between germline ends came to 12 bases. The germline V gene encodes CDR1 SEHNR and CDR2 FQNEAQ (reference sequence). The CDR3: CASSLDSLLNNEQFF. The DNA of the CDR3 is TGTGCCAGCAGCTTAGATAGTCTACTGAACAATGAGCAGTTCTTC.

This clonotype has a count of ten or more. The V gene is TRBV5-1, the J gene TRBJ2-3; 9 nucleotides match TRBD2. The trim removed 2 bases at V and 0 bases at J, leaving 4 bases unmatched. The CDR3 spans 16 residues. Germline V gives CDR1 SGHRS, CDR2 YFSETQ. The DNA of the CDR3 is TGCGCCAGCAGCTTTTATACTAGCGGGAGCACAGATACGCAGTATTTT. Encoded protein: CASSFYTSGSTDTQYF. Supplemented by reference TRBV5-1 and TRBJ2-3, the full variable domain reads KAGVTQTPRYLIKTRGQQVTLSCSPISGHRSVSWYQQTPGQGLQFLFEYFSETQRNKGNFPGRFSGRQFSNSRSEMNVSTLELGDSALYLCASSFYTSGSTDTQYFGPGTRLTVL.

This clonotype showed up many times. The chain couples TRBV6-2 or TRBV6-3 to TRBJ2-7, with D maybe TRBD2 (6 bases). Germline V gene lookup returns CDR1 MNHEY and CDR2 SVGEGT. This CDR3 has 17 residues. V lost 6 bases, J lost 3 bases, and 24 bases lay in between. In nucleotides, the CDR3 is TGTGCCAGCAGCCCCTGGGTAGCGGCCGTAACCCTCTACGAGCAGTACTTC. This sequence encodes CASSPWVAAVTLYEQYF.

This chain links TRBV3-1 with TRBJ2-3; tentatively, D is TRBD1 (6 bases). The ends were cut back, 0 bases at V and 8 bases at J, with 15 bases in the middle. This CDR3 has 15 amino acids. CDR1 LGHDT and CDR2 YNNKEL come from the germline V gene (reference sequence). The CDR3, as DNA: TGTGCCAGCAGCCAAGATCCAGGGGCCCCGGGTACGCAGTATTTT. Residues: CASSQDPGAPGTQYF.

The chain employs TRBV9 and TRBJ2-1; D remains ambiguous. V was trimmed by 0 bases and J by 14 bases, leaving 15 bases between them. This CDR3 has 13 residues. CDR1 SGDLS and CDR2 YYNGEE come from the germline V gene. The CDR3 DNA follows: TGTGCCAGCAGCGTAGGACTCTACGAAAAGAAGTTCTTC. Translated: CASSVGLYEKKFF.

This clonotype was recorded a few times. The CDR3: CASSTGTGLTYEQYF. Written as DNA, the CDR3 is TGTGCCAGCAGTACCGGGACAGGGCTTACCTACGAGCAGTACTTC. V and J are TRBV2 and TRBJ2-7; 9 bases are shared with TRBD1. The germline CDR1 and CDR2 sequences are SNHLY and FYNNEI. There are 15 residues in the CDR3. J was trimmed by 2 bases and V by 5 bases; bases with no gene match: 7.

The J gene is TRBJ2-1, the V gene TRBV29-1; 11 bases line up with TRBD2. The trim removed 5 bases at V and 0 bases at J, leaving 3 bases unmatched. This CDR3 comprises 15 residues. CDR1 SQVTM and CDR2 ANQGSEA come from the germline V gene. CDR3 residues: CSVQLAGGSYNEQFF. The CDR3 bases are TGCAGCGTTCAGCTAGCGGGAGGCTCCTACAATGAGCAGTTCTTC.

This clonotype was found many times. V gene TRBV3-1 combines with J gene TRBJ2-1, with a weak D call TRBD2 (5 bases). The CDR3 loop spans 13 amino acids. CDR1 is LGHDT and CDR2 is YNNKEL in the germline V gene (reference sequence). Trimming shortened V by 4 bases and J by 4 bases, and 8 bases separated the two germline ends. This CDR3 is CASSRLSYNEQFF. The DNA of the CDR3 is TGTGCCAGCAGCCGACTATCATACAATGAGCAGTTCTTC.

This clonotype appeared a few times. V usage is TRBV7-2 and J usage is TRBJ2-4; 10 nucleotides match TRBD1. The CDR3 contains 16 residues. The germline CDR1 and CDR2 sequences are SGHTA and FQGNSA. Trimming cost V 5 bases and J 5 bases; bases outside gene matches: 9. The CDR3 spells CASSKRTGGLENIQYF. CDR3 bases: TGTGCCAGCAGCAAAAGGACAGGGGGGTTGGAAAACATTCAGTACTTC.

This clonotype occurred a few times. This chain connects TRBV7-2 to TRBJ2-7; 8 nucleotides agree with TRBD1. From germline, CDR1 is SGHTA and CDR2 FQGNSA. The V segment lost 7 bases and the J segment 6 bases; nucleotides outside the gene matches: 5. The CDR3 covers 12 residues. CDR3 DNA: TGTGCCAGCAAAACAGGGGGATTCGAGCAGTACTTC. Translated, it gives CASKTGGFEQYF.

This clonotype has ten or more counts. This chain links TRBV28 with TRBJ1-4; D unclear. V was shortened by 7 bases and J by 4 bases, with 16 bases between the two germline ends. In germline, CDR1 is MDHEN, CDR2 SYDVKM. The CDR3 spans 15 residues. In DNA, the CDR3 is TGTGCCAGCACTCCCATTGCGGCAGTTAATGAAAAACTGTTTTTT. Its protein product is CASTPIAAVNEKLFF.

This clonotype was seen at least ten times. The chain links TRBV6-5 to TRBJ1-1; D gene uncertain. The CDR3 contains 12 residues. Germline-derived CDR1 and CDR2 are MNHEY and SVGAGI. V lost 5 bases and J lost 9, with 13 bases in between. The CDR3 sequence is CASSTVGTKAFF. As DNA, the CDR3 is TGTGCCAGCAGTACCGTCGGAACTAAAGCTTTCTTT.

This clonotype has only a few counts. V and J are TRBV11-2 and TRBJ2-2; TRBD2 aligns across 9 bases. The trim removed 3 bases at V and 0 bases at J, leaving 5 bases unmatched. The CDR3 length is 17 residues. Germline CDR1 reads SGHAT; CDR2 reads FQNNGV. The DNA for the CDR3 is TGTGCCAGCAGCTTGATCCGACTAGCGGCGAACACCGGGGAGCTGTTTTTT. Its protein is CASSLIRLAANTGELFF.

In this sample, this clonotype turned up many times. This sequence joins TRBV7-6 and TRBJ2-7; 10 bases align to TRBD1. The V gene end was trimmed by 5 bases and the J gene end by 0 bases; junction bases not matched to a gene: 13. This CDR3 region has 18 residues. Per germline, CDR1 SGHVS and CDR2 FNYEAQ. The CDR3 sequence: CASSPRDRGPKFSYEQYF. In nucleotides, the CDR3 is TGTGCCAGCAGCCCCCGGGACAGGGGCCCGAAATTCTCCTACGAGCAGTACTTC. The full variable domain, its missing parts supplied by reference TRBV7-6 and TRBJ2-7, is GAGVSQSPRYKVTKRGQDVALRCDPISGHVSLYWYRQALGQGPEFLTYFNYEAQQDKSGLPNDRFSAERPEGSISTLTIQRTEQRDSAMYRCASSPRDRGPKFSYEQYFGPGTRLTVT.